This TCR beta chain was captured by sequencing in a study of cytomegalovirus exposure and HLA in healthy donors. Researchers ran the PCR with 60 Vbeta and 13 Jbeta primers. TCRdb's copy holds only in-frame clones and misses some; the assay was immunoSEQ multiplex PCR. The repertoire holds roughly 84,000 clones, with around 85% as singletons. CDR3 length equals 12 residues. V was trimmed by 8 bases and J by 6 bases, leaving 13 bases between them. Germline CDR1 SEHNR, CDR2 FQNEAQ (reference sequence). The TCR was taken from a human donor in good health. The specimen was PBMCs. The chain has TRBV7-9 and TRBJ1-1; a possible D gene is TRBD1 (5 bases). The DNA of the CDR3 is TGTGCCAGCGGGGGTGGGGAGGCTGAAGCTTTCTTT. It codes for CASGGGEAEAFF.